This TCR beta chain appears in the sequencing data of a study of siplizumab effects on memory and regulatory T cells. Profiling relied on immunoSEQ multiplex PCR, and the TCRdb table lists in-frame clones only, not all of them. The repertoire includes tens of thousands of clones, roughly 96% of them detected once, and 0.031% sits in the top ten. The germline V gene encodes CDR1 KGHSY and CDR2 FQNENV. The CDR3 has 15 residues. V gave up 4 bases and J gave up 4 bases; unmatched junction bases: 6. This clonotype was sampled from a human donor in good health. The sample taken for sequencing was naive CD4+ T cells sorted from blood. The chain couples TRBV16 to TRBJ1-5; TRBD1 matches 8 bases. CDR3 residues: CASSPQTGANQPQHF. The CDR3 DNA is TGTGCCAGCAGCCCACAGACAGGGGCAAATCAGCCCCAGCATTTT.